This T cell receptor (beta chain) was recorded in a study of cytomegalovirus exposure and HLA in healthy donors. The PCR employed 60 Vbeta primers together with 13 Jbeta primers. The assay was immunoSEQ multiplex PCR, and TCRdb's table has in-frame clones only and misses some. The table has fewer than 250,000 clones, about three quarters seen once. Unmatched junction bases numbered 9, after V lost 4 bases and J lost 5 bases. CDR1 is SEHNR, CDR2 FQNEAQ, per germline (reference sequence). This CDR3 contains 15 residues. The gene calls are TRBV7-9 and TRBJ1-1; 8 bases line up with TRBD1. This receptor was identified in a middle-aged man in good health and CMV-seronegative. Sequences were obtained from PBMCs. The CDR3 region has the DNA TGTGCCAGCAGCTCCCCCAGGGGGCAGGCTACTGAAGCTTTCTTT. Protein product: CASSSPRGQATEAFF.